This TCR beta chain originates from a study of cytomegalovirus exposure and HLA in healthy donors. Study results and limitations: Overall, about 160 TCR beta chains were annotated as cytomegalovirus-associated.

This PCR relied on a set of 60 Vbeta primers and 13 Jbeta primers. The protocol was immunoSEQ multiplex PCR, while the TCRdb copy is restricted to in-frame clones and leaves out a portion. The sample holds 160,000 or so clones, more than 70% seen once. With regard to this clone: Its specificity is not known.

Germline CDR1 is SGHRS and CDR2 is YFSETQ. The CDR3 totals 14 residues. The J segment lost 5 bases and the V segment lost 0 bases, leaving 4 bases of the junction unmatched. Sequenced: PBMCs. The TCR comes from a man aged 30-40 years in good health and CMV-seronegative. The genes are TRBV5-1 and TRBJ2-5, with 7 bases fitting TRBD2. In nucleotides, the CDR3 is TGCGCCAGCAGCTTGGAGGGAGCGGGGGAGACCCAGTACTTC. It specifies CASSLEGAGETQYF.